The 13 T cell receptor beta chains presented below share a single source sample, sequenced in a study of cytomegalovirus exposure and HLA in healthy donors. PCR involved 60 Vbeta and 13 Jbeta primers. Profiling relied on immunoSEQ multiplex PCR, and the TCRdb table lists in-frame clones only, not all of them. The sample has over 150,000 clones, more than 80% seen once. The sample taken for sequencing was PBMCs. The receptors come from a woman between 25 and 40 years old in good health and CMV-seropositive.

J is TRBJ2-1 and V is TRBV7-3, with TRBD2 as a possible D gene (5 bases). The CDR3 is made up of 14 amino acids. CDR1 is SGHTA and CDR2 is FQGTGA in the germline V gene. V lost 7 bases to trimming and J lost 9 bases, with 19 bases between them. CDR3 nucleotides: TGTGCCAGCACCGCAACCGGGGTGAGCGCTGAGCAGTTCTTC. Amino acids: CASTATGVSAEQFF. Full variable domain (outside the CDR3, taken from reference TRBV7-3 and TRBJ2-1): GAGVSQTPSNKVTEKGKYVELRCDPISGHTALYWYRQSLGQGPEFLIYFQGTGAADDSGLPNDRFFAVRPEGSVSTLKIQRTERGDSAVYLCASTATGVSAEQFFGPGTRLTVL.

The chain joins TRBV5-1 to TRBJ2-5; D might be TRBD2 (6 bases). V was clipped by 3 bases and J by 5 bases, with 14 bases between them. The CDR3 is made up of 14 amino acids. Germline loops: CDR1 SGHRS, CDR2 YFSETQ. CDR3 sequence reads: CASSSRTGGETQYF. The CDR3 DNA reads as TGCGCCAGCAGCTCCCGGACTGGGGGGGAGACCCAGTACTTC.

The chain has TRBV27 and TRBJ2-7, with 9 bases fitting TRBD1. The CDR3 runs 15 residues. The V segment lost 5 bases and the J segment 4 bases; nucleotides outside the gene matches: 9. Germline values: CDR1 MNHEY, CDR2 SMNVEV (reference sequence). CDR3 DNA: TGTGCCAGCAGTCCGGACAGGGGAGGGTTTTACGAGCAGTACTTC. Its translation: CASSPDRGGFYEQYF.

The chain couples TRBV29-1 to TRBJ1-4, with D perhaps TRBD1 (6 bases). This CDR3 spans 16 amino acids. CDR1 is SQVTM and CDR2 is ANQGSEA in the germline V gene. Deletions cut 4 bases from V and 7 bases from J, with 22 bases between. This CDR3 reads CSVVGGRETNGEKLFF. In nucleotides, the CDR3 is TGCAGCGTTGTAGGGGGTCGAGAGACTAACGGTGAAAAACTGTTTTTT.

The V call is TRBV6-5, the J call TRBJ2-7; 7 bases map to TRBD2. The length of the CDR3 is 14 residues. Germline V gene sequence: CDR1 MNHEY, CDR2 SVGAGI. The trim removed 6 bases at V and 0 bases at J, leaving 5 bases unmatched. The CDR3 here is CASRLRDYSYEQYF. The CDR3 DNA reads TGTGCCAGCAGGCTACGGGACTACTCCTACGAGCAGTACTTC.

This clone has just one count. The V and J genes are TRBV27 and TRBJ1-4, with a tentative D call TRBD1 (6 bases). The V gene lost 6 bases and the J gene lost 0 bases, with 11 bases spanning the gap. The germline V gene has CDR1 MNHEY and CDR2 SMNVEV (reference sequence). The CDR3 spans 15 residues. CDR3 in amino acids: CASSTKGATNEKLFF. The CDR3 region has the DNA TGTGCCAGCAGCACGAAGGGGGCAACTAATGAAAAACTGTTTTTT.

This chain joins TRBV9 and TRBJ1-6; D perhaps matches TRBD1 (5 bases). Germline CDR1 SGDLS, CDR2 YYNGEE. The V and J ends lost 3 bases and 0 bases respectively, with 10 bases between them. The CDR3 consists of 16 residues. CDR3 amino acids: CASSATVSSYNSPLHF. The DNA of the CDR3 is TGTGCCAGCAGCGCGACAGTGAGCTCCTATAATTCACCCCTCCACTTT.

The CDR3 DNA reads TGTGCCAGCAGCCCACCGGGACAGGGGCGCACCGGGGAGCTGTTTTTT. Amino acid sequence: CASSPPGQGRTGELFF. This chain uses TRBV7-9 with TRBJ2-2, with 10 bases matching TRBD1. The CDR3 extends over 16 amino acids. Trimming at V came to 5 bases and at J to 4 bases, leaving 7 bases not matched to a gene. Per the germline V gene, CDR1 is SEHNR and CDR2 is FQNEAQ (reference sequence). Full variable domain (rest looked up from reference TRBV7-9 and TRBJ2-2): DTGVSQNPRHKITKRGQNVTFRCDPISEHNRLYWYRQTLGQGPEFLTYFQNEAQLEKSRLLSDRFSAERPKGSFSTLEIQRTEQGDSAMYLCASSPPGQGRTGELFFGEGSRLTVL.

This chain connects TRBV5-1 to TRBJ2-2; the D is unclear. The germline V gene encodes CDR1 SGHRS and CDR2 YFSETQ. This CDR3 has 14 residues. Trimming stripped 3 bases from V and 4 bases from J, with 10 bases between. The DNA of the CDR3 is TGCGCCAGCAGCTCGGGTCTTTCCACCGGGGAGCTGTTTTTT. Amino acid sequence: CASSSGLSTGELFF. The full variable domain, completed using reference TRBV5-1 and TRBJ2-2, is KAGVTQTPRYLIKTRGQQVTLSCSPISGHRSVSWYQQTPGQGLQFLFEYFSETQRNKGNFPGRFSGRQFSNSRSEMNVSTLELGDSALYLCASSSGLSTGELFFGEGSRLTVL.

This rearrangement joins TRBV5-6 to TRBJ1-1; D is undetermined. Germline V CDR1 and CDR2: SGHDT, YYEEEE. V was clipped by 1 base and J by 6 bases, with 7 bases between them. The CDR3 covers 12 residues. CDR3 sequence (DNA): TGTGCCAGCAGCTTGATCGTCTCTGAAGCTTTCTTT. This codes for CASSLIVSEAFF.

CDR3 protein: CASTGISWNTEAFF. CDR3 bases: TGTGCCAGCACAGGGATAAGCTGGAACACTGAAGCTTTCTTT. The chain employs TRBV2 and TRBJ1-1; TRBD1 is a possible D gene (5 bases). CDR1 SNHLY and CDR2 FYNNEI come from the germline V gene. V was pared by 7 bases and J by 1 base, with 13 bases between. The CDR3 has 14 amino acids.

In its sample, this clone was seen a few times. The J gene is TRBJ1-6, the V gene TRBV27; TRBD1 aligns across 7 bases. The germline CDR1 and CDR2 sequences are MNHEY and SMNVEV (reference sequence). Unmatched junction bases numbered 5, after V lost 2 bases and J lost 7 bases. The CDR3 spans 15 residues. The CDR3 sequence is CASSLEGTVNSPLHF. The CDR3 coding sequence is TGTGCCAGCAGTTTAGAAGGGACAGTCAATTCACCCCTCCACTTT.

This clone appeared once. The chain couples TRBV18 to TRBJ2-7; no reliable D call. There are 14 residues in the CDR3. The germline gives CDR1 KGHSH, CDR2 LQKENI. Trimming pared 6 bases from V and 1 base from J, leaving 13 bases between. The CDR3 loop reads CASSPGDLSYEQYF. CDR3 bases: TGTGCCAGCTCCCCAGGAGACCTATCCTACGAGCAGTACTTC.